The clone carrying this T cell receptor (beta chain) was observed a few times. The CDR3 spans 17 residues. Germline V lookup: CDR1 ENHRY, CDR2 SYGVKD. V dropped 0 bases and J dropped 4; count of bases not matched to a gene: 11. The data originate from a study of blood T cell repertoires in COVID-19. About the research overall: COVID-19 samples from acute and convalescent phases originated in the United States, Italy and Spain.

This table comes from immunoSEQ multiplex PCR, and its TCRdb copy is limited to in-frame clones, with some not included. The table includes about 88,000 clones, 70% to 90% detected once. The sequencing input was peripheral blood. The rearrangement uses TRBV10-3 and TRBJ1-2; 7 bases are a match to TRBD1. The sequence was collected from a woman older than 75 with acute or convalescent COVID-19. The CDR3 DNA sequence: TGTGCCATCAGTGAGTCGGTTAGGGACAGTCCTCGCTATGGCTACACCTTC. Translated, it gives CAISESVRDSPRYGYTF.